The entry that follows covers one TCR beta chain sequence. No antigen is known for it. The primer mix had 60 Vbeta and 13 Jbeta primers. Produced via immunoSEQ multiplex PCR; TCRdb's table is partial and in-frame only. In the table there are about 180,000 clones, around 80% of which are singletons. V was clipped by 2 bases and J by 5 bases; unmatched bases: 6. Germline loops: CDR1 SEHNR, CDR2 FQNEAQ (reference sequence). The CDR3 runs to 16 residues. The data were taken from a study of cytomegalovirus exposure and HLA in healthy donors. General study points: Common viral pathogens seemed, in a later analysis, to connect with several of the most significant clusters.

This TCR derives from a woman aged 45 to 65 in good health and CMV-seropositive. Sample: PBMCs. The V and J genes are TRBV7-9 and TRBJ2-5; TRBD1 matches 12 bases. The CDR3 region is CASSLMGTGGRETQYF. CDR3 nucleotide sequence: TGTGCCAGCAGCTTAATGGGGACAGGGGGCCGGGAGACCCAGTACTTC.